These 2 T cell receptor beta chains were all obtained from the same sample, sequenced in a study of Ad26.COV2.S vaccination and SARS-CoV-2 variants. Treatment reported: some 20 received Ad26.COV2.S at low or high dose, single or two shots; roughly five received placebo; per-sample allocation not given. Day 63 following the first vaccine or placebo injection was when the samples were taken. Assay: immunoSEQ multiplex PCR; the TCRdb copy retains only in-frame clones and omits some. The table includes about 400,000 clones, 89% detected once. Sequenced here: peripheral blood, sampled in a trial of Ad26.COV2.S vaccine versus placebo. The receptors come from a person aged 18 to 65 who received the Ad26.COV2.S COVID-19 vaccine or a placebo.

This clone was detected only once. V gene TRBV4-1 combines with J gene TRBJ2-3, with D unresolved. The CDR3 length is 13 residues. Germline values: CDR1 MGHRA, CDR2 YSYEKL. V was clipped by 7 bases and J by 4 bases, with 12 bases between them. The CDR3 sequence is CASTLVGSDTQYF. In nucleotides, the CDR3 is TGCGCCAGCACCCTGGTTGGATCAGATACGCAGTATTTT.

The CDR3 nucleotides read TGTGCCAGCAGCTTAGTTCGCAGGGCCGAGCAGTACTTC. It specifies CASSLVRRAEQYF. The V gene is TRBV11-1, the J gene TRBJ2-7; D is possibly TRBD1 (5 bases). The CDR3 sequence is 13 residues long. Trimming cost V 1 base and J 6 bases, with 10 bases left between them. Germline CDR1 SGHAT, CDR2 FQDESV (reference sequence).